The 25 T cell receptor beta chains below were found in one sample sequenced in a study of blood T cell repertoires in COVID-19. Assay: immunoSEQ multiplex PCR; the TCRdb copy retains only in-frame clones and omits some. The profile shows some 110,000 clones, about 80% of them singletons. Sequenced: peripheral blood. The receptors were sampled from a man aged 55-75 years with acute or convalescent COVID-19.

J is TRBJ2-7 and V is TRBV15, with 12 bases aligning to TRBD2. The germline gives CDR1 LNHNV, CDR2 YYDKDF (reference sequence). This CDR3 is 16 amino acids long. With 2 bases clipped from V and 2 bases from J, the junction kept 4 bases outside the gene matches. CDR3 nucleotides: TGTGCCACCAGCAGAAGACTAGCGGGAGTGGCCTACGAGCAGTACTTC. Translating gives CATSRRLAGVAYEQYF. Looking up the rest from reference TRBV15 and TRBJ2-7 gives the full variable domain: DAMVIQNPRYQVTQFGKPVTLSCSQTLNHNVMYWYQQKSSQAPKLLFHYYDKDFNNEADTPDNFQSRRPNTSFCFLDIRSPGLGDTAMYLCATSRRLAGVAYEQYFGPGTRLTVT.

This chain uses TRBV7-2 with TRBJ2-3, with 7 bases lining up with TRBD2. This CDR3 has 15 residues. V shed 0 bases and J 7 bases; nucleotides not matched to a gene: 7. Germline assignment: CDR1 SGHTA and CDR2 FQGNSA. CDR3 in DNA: TGTGCCAGCAGCTTAGCGGGAGGGTCTTCGCATACGCAGTATTTT. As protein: CASSLAGGSSHTQYF.

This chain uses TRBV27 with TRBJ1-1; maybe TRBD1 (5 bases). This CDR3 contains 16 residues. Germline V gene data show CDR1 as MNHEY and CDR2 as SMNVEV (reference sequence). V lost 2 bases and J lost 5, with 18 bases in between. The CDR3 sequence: CASSLRQGSYGTEAFF. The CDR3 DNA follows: TGTGCCAGCAGTTTAAGGCAGGGAAGCTATGGGACTGAAGCTTTCTTT.

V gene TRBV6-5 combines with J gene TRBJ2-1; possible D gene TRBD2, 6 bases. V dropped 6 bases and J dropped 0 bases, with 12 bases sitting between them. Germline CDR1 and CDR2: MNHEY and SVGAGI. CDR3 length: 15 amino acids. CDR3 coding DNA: TGTGCCAGCAGGGCCACGGAGGGCTCCTACAATGAGCAGTTCTTC. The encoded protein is CASRATEGSYNEQFF.

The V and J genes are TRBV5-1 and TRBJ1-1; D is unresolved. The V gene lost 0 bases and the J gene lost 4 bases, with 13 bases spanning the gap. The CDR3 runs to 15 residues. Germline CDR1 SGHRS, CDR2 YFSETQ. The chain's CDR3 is CASSLAPVSGTEAFF. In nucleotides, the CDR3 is TGCGCCAGCAGCTTGGCCCCAGTCTCTGGCACTGAAGCTTTCTTT.

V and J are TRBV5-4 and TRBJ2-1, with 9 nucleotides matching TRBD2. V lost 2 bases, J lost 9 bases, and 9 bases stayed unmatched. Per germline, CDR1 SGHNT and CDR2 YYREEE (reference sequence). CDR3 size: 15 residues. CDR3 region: CASSLKIAGDTEQFF. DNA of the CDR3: TGTGCCAGCAGCTTAAAGATAGCGGGGGACACTGAGCAGTTCTTC.

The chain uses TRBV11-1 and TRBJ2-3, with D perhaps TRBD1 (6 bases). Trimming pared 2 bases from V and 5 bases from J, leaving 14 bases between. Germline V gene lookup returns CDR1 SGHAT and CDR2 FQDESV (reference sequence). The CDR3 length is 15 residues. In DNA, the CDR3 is TGTGCCAGCAGCTTACCCAGGGGTAGGGTAGATACGCAGTATTTT. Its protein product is CASSLPRGRVDTQYF. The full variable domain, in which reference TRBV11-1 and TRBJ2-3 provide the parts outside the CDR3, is EAEVAQSPRYKITEKSQAVAFWCDPISGHATLYWYRQILGQGPELLVQFQDESVVDDSQLPKDRFSAERLKGVDSTLKIQPAELGDSAMYLCASSLPRGRVDTQYFGPGTRLTVL.

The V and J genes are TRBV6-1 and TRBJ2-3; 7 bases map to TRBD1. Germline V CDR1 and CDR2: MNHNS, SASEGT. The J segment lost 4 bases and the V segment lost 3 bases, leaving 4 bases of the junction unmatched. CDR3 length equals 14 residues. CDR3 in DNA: TGTGCCAGCAGTGAGGGGACAGCAGCAGATACGCAGTATTTT. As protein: CASSEGTAADTQYF.

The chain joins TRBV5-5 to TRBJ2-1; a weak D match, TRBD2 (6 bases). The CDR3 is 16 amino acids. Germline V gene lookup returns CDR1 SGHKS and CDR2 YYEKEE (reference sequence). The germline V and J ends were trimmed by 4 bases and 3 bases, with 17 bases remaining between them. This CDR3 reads CASSREYPLGYNEQFF. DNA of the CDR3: TGTGCCAGCAGCCGGGAGTATCCGCTGGGCTACAATGAGCAGTTCTTC.

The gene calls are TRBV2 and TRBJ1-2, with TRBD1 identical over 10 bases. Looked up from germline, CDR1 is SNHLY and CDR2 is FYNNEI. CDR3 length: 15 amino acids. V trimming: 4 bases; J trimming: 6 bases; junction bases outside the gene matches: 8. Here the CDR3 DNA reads TGTGCCAGCAGTGGACAGGGGGCGAAGATGGATGGCTACACCTTC. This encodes CASSGQGAKMDGYTF.

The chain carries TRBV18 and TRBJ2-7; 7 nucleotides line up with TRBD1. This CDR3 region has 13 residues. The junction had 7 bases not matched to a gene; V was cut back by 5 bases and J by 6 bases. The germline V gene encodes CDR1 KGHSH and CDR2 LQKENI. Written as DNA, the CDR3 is TGTGCCAGCTCAAAATCCACAGGGGCCGAGCAGTACGTC. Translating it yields CASSKSTGAEQYV.

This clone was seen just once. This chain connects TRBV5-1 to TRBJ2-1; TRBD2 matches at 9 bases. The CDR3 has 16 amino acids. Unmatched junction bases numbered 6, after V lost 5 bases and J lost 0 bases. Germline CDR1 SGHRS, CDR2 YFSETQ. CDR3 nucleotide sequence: TGCGCCAGCAGAGGGACTAGCTCTAGCTCCTACAATGAGCAGTTCTTC. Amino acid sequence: CASRGTSSSSYNEQFF.

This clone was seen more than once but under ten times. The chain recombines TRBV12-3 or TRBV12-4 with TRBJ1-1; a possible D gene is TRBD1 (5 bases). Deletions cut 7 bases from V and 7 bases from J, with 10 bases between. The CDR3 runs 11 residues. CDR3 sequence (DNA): TGTGCCAGCAAAAGGGGAGGTGAAGCTTTCTTT. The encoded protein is CASKRGGEAFF.

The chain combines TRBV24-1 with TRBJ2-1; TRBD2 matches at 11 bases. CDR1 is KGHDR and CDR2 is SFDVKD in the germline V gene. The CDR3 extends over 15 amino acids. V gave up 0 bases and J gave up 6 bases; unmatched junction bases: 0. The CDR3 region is CATSDLGTSGNEQFF. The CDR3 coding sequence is TGTGCCACCAGTGATTTGGGGACTAGCGGCAATGAGCAGTTCTTC.

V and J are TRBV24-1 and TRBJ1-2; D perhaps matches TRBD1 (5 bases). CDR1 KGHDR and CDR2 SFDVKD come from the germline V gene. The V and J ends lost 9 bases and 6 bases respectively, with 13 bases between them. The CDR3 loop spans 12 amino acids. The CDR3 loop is CATGRDSDGYTF. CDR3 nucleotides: TGTGCCACCGGCCGCGACAGCGATGGCTACACCTTC.

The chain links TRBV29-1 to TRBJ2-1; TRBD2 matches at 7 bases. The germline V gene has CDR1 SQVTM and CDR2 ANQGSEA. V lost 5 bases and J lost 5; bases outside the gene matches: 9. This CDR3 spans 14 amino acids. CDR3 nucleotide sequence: TGCAGCGTTCCTGCGGTCGGGAGGCACAATGAGCAGTTCTTC. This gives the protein CSVPAVGRHNEQFF.

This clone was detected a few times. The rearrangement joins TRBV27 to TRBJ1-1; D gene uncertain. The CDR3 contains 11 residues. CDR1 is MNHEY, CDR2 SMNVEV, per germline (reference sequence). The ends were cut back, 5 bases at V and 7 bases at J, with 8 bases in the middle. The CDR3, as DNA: TGTGCCAGCAGTCCCTACAGTGAAGCTTTCTTT. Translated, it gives CASSPYSEAFF.

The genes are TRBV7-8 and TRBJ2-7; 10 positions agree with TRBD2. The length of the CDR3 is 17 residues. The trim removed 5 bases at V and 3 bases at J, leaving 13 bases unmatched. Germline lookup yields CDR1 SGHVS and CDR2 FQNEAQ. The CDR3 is CASSPAPSGRVIYEQYF. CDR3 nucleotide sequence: TGTGCCAGCAGCCCTGCACCCAGCGGGAGGGTTATCTACGAGCAGTACTTC.

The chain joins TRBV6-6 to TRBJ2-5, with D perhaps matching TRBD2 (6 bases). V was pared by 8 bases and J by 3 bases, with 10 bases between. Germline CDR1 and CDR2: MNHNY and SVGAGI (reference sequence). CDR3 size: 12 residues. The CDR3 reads CASAAGKETQYF. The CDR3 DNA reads TGTGCCAGCGCCGCGGGAAAAGAGACCCAGTACTTC.

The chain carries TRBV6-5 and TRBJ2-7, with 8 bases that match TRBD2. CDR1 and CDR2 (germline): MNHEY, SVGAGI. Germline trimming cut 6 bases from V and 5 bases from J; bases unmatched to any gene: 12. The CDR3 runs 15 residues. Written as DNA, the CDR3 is TGTGCCAGCAGCTCCCCCCGGGGGGGTGAGGACGAGCAGTACTTC. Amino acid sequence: CASSSPRGGEDEQYF.

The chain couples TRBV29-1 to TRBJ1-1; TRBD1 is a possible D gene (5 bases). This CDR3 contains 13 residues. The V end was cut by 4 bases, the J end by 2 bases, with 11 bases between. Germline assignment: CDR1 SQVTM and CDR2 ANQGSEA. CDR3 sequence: CSVGRGPNTEAFF. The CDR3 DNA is TGCAGCGTTGGGAGGGGCCCCAACACTGAAGCTTTCTTT.

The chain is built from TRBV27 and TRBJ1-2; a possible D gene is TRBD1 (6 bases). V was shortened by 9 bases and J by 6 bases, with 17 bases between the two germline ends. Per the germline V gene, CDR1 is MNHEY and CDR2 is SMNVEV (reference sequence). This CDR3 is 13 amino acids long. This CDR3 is CARRGRGPDGYTF. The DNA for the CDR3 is TGTGCCAGAAGGGGCAGGGGTCCTGATGGCTACACCTTC.

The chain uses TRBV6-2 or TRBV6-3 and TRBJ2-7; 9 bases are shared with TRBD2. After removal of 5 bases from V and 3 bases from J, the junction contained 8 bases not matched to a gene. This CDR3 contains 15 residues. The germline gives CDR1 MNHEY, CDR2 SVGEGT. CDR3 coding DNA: TGTGCCAGCAGTGACGGACTAGCGACCAACTACGAGCAGTACGTC. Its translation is CASSDGLATNYEQYV.

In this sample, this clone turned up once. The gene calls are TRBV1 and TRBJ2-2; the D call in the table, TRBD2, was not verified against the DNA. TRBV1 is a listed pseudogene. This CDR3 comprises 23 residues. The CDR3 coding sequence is TGCACCAGCAGCCAAGATAGTCGGCGGCTTGGGCGGGAGCGGCGGACGAACACCGGGGAGCTGTTTTTT. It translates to CTSSQDSRRLGRERRTNTGELFF.

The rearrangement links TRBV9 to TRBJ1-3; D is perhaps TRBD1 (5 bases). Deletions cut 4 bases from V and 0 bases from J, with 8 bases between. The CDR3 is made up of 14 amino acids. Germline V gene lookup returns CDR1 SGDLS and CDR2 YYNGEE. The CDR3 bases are TGTGCCAGCAGCATCGGGGGCTCTGGAAACACCATATATTTT. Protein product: CASSIGGSGNTIYF.